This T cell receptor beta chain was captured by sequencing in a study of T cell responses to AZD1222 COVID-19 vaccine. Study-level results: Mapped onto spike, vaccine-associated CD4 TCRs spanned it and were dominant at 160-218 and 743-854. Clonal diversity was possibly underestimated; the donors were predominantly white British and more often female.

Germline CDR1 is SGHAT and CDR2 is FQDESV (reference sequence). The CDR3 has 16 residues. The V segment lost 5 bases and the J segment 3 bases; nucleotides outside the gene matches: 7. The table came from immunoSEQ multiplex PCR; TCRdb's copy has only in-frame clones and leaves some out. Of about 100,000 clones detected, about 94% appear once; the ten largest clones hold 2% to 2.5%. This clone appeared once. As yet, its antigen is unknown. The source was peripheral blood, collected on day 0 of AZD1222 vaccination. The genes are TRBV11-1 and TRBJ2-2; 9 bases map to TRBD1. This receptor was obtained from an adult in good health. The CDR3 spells CASSPQDRGYTGELFF. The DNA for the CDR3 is TGTGCCAGCAGCCCGCAGGACAGGGGATACACCGGGGAGCTGTTTTTT. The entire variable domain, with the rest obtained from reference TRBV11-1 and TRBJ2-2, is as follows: EAEVAQSPRYKITEKSQAVAFWCDPISGHATLYWYRQILGQGPELLVQFQDESVVDDSQLPKDRFSAERLKGVDSTLKIQPAELGDSAMYLCASSPQDRGYTGELFFGEGSRLTVL.